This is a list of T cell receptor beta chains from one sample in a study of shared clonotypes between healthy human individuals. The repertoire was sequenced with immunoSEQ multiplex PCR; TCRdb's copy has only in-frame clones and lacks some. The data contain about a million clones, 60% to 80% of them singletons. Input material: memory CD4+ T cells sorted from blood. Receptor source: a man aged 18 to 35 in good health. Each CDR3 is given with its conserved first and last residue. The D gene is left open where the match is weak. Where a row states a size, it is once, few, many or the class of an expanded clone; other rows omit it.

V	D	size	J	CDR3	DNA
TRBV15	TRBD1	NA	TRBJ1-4	CATSRIRGGNEKLFF	TGTGCCACCAGCAGAATCAGGGGGGGAAATGAAAAACTGTTTTTT
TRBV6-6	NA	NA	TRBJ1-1	CASSTDPNTEAFF	TGTGCCAGCAGTACGGACCCGAACACTGAAGCTTTCTTT
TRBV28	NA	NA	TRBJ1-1	CASSFGVTVEAFF	TGTGCCAGCAGTTTTGGGGTGACAGTTGAAGCTTTCTTT
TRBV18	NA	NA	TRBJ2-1	CASSASRDNEQFF	TGTGCCAGCTCAGCCTCTAGAGACAATGAGCAGTTCTTC
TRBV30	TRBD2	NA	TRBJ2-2	CAWSPSGGLAGDTGELFF	TGTGCCTGGAGCCCCAGCGGGGGACTAGCGGGAGACACCGGGGAGCTGTTTTTT
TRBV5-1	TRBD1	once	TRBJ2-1	CASSLVRDRYYNEQFF	TGCGCCAGCAGCTTGGTTCGGGACAGATACTACAATGAGCAGTTCTTC
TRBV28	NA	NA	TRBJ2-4	CASSSGQMLAKNIQYF	TGTGCCAGCAGTTCGGGACAAATGCTAGCCAAAAACATTCAGTACTTC
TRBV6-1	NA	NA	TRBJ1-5	CASSEEGNSNQPQHF	TGTGCCAGCAGTGAGGAAGGGAATAGCAATCAGCCCCAGCATTTT
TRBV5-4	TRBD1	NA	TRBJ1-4	CASSRDRATNEKLFF	TGTGCCAGCAGCCGAGACAGGGCAACTAATGAAAAACTGTTTTTT
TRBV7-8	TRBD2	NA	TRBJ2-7	CASSPAAGGPYEQYF	TGTGCCAGCAGCCCAGCGGCGGGGGGGCCCTACGAGCAGTACTTC
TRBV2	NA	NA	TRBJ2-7	CASSESQLPPYEQYF	TGTGCCAGCAGTGAGAGCCAGCTTCCACCTTACGAGCAGTACTTC
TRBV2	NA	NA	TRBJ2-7	CASSEAAGQHEQYF	TGTGCCAGCAGTGAAGCGGCGGGACAGCACGAGCAGTACTTC
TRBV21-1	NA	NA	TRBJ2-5	CASSRRTVQRSGETQYF	TGTGCCAGCAGCCGACGGACAGTCCAGCGAAGTGGAGAGACCCAGTACTTC
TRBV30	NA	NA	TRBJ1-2	CAWETANYGYTF	TGTGCCTGGGAGACAGCTAACTATGGCTACACCTTC
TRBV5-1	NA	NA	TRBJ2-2	CASSLAPGSQPGELFF	TGCGCCAGCAGCTTGGCCCCGGGGTCTCAACCCGGGGAGCTGTTTTTT
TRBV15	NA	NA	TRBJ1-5	CATSRDRGGYQPQHF	TGTGCCACCAGCAGAGATCGAGGGGGGTATCAGCCCCAGCATTTT
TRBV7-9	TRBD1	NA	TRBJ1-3	CASSRSGQTGSSGNTIYF	TGTGCCAGCAGCCGATCCGGGCAGACAGGGAGCTCTGGAAACACCATATATTTT
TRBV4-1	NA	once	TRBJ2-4	CASSQESRDLGLNIQYF	TGCGCCAGCAGCCAAGAAAGCAGGGATTTAGGTCTGAACATTCAGTACTTC
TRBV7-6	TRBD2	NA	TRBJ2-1	CASSLYSSGSPNNEQFF	TGTGCCAGCAGCTTATACTCTAGCGGGAGTCCAAACAATGAGCAGTTCTTC
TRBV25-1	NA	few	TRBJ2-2	CATPGRNTGELFF	TGTGCCACCCCCGGGAGAAACACCGGGGAGCTGTTTTTT
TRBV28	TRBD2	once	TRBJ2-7	CASSLRASGTHEQYF	TGTGCCAGCAGTTTAAGGGCTAGCGGGACCCACGAGCAGTACTTC
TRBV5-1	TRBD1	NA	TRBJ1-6	CASSASSGGNNSPLHF	TGCGCCAGCAGCGCGTCTTCAGGGGGAAACAATTCACCCCTCCACTTT
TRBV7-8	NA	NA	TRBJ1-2	CASSLGGPGDGYTF	TGTGCCAGCAGCTTAGGTGGGCCAGGAGATGGCTACACCTTC
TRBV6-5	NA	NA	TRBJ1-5	CASSYSNQGDQPQHF	TGTGCCAGCAGTTACTCGAACCAGGGTGATCAGCCCCAGCATTTT
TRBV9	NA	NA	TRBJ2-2	CASLPWPMNAGELFF	TGTGCCAGTTTGCCATGGCCTATGAACGCCGGGGAGCTGTTTTTT
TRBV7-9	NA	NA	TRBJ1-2	CASSSGGGNYGYTF	TGTGCCAGCAGTTCGGGGGGCGGGAACTATGGCTACACCTTC
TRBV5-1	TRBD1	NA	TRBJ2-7	CASSLGRTGASYEQYF	TGCGCCAGCAGCTTGGGGCGGACAGGAGCTAGCTACGAGCAGTACTTC
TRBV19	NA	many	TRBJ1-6	CASSSLVGSGNSPLHF	TGTGCTTCCAGTAGTCTGGTTGGGAGCGGGAATTCACCCCTCCACTTT
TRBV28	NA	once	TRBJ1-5	CASSLLGWGQPQHF	TGTGCCAGCAGTTTATTGGGGTGGGGTCAGCCCCAGCATTTT
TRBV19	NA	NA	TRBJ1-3	CASSIGGFGNTIYF	TGTGCCAGTAGTATCGGGGGCTTTGGAAACACCATATATTTT
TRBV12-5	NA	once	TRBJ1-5	CASGLKSNQPQHF	TGTGCTAGTGGTTTGAAAAGCAATCAGCCCCAGCATTTT
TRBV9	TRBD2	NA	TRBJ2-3	CASSAGLVSTDTQYF	TGTGCCAGCAGCGCTGGACTAGTAAGCACAGATACGCAGTATTTT
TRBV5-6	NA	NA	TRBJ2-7	CASSLWMGKGEQYF	TGTGCCAGCAGCTTGTGGATGGGGAAGGGCGAGCAGTACTTC
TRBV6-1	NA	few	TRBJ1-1	CASEGQKNTEAFF	TGTGCCAGCGAAGGGCAGAAGAACACTGAAGCTTTCTTT
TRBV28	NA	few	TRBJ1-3	CASSPSRAVLSGNTIYF	TGTGCCAGCAGCCCCAGTCGGGCGGTACTCTCTGGAAACACCATATATTTT
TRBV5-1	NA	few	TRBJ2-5	CASSPEGGRETQYF	TGCGCCAGCAGCCCTGAGGGGGGCAGGGAGACCCAGTACTTC
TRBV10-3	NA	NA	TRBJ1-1	CAISSDGVPYTEAFF	TGTGCCATCAGTTCGGACGGAGTACCCTACACTGAAGCTTTCTTT
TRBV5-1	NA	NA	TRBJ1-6	CASSLEGFDNSPLHF	TGCGCCAGCAGCTTGGAGGGGTTCGATAATTCACCCCTCCACTTT
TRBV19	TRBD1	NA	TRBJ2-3	CASSMTGWADTQYF	TGTGCCAGTAGTATGACAGGGTGGGCAGATACGCAGTATTTT
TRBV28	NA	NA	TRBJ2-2	CASSLWGRTTGELFF	TGTGCCAGCAGTTTATGGGGGAGGACCACCGGGGAGCTGTTTTTT
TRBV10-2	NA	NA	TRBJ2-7	CASSDGGIEYF	TGCGCCAGCAGTGATGGGGGCATCGAGTACTTC
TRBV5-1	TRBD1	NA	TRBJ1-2	CASSLVGQGTGSYGYTF	TGCGCCAGCAGCTTGGTCGGACAGGGAACGGGTAGCTATGGCTACACCTTC